Below, one TCR beta chain is given with its context. These data belong to a study of CD8 T cells in Susac syndrome. An input of about 0.5 to 1 ug of RNA was subjected to reverse transcription using random hexamers. TCRdb processed the immunoSEQ multiplex PCR reads anew with MiXCR; each CDR3 protein has one entry. This sample carries about 250,000 distinct CDR3 sequences, 80% to 95% of them seen once, and the ten largest clones take 0.065% to 0.08%. After removal of 5 bases from V and 12 bases from J, the junction contained 2 bases not matched to a gene. The CDR3 totals 11 residues. Germline V gene data show CDR1 as SGHTA and CDR2 as FQGTGA.

Sequences were obtained from CD4+ T cells from PBMCs. The chain carries TRBV7-3 and TRBJ2-1; 9 positions match TRBD2. The source of this sequence is a human donor with multiple sclerosis. As DNA, the CDR3 is TGTGCCAGCAGCGGTAGCGGGGGGCAGTTCTTC. Translation gives CASSGSGGQFF.